The present entry profiles one T cell receptor beta chain with its context. Generated by immunoSEQ multiplex PCR, the TCRdb table keeps only in-frame clones and is missing some. Of tens of thousands of clones listed, approximately 94% are singletons. The data originate from a study of technical replicates of blood from several donors. This CDR3 is 16 amino acids long. Germline CDR1 is SGDLS and CDR2 is YYNGEE. Unmatched junction bases numbered 8, after V lost 4 bases and J lost 4 bases. The sequencing input was T cells isolated from PBMCs. The sequence derives from a human donor in good health. The rearrangement uses TRBV9 and TRBJ2-2, with 9 positions matching TRBD1. The CDR3, as DNA: TGTGCCAGCAGCCCCCGGACAGGGGATTTCACCGGGGAGCTGTTTTTT. It translates to CASSPRTGDFTGELFF. Full variable domain (rest looked up from reference TRBV9 and TRBJ2-2): DSGVTQTPKHLITATGQRVTLRCSPRSGDLSVYWYQQSLDQGLQFLIQYYNGEERAKGNILERFSAQQFPDLHSELNLSSLELGDSALYFCASSPRTGDFTGELFFGEGSRLTVL.